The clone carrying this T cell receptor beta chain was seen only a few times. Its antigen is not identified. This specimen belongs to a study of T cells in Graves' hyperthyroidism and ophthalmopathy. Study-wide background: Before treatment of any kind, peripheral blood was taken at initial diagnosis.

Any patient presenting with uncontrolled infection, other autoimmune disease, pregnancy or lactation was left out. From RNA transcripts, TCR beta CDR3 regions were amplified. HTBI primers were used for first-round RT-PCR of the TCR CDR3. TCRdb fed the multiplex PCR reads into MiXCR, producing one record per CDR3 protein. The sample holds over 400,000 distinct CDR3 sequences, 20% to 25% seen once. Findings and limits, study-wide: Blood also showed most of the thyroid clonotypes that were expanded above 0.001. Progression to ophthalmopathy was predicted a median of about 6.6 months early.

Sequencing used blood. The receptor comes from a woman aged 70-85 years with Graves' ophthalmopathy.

The chain's CDR3 is CASSPTSGSRYEQFF. CDR3 sequence (DNA): TGTGCCAGCTCACCGACTAGCGGGAGTCGCTATGAGCAGTTCTTC. This sequence joins TRBV18 and TRBJ2-1; 12 bases map to TRBD2. Looked up from germline, CDR1 is KGHSH and CDR2 is LQKENI. The CDR3 is 15 residues long. J lost 8 bases, V lost 3 bases, and 5 bases had no gene match.